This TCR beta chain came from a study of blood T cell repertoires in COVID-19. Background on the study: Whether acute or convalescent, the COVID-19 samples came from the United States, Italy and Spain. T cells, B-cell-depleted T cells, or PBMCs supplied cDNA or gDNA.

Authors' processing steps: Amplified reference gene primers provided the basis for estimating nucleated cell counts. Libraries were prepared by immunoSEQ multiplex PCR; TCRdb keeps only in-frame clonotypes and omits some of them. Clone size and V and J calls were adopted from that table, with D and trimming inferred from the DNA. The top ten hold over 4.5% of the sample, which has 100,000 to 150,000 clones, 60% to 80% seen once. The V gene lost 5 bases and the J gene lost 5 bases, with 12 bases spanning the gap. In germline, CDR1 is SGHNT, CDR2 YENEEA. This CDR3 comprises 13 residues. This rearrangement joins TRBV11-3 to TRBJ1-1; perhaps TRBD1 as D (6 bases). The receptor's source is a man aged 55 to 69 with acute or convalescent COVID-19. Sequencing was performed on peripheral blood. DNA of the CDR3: TGTGCCAGCAGCGACTGGGACATGACTGAAGCTTTCTTT. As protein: CASSDWDMTEAFF.